The 3 T cell receptor beta chains presented below share a single source sample, sequenced in a study of T cells after yellow fever vaccination. TCRdb processed the 5' RACE reads anew with MiXCR; each CDR3 protein has one entry. This sample has around 310,000 distinct CDR3 sequences; roughly 8.7% occur once, and the top ten carry roughly 17%. The sample here was PBMCs, taken on the day of the first yellow fever vaccination. Source of these receptors: a man between 18 and 29 years old who received the YFV17D yellow fever vaccine.

This chain uses TRBV15 with TRBJ1-5; D may be TRBD1 (5 bases). This CDR3 contains 13 residues. V shed 4 bases and J shed 6 bases, with 10 bases lying between them. CDR1 is LNHNV, CDR2 YYDKDF, per germline (reference sequence). The CDR3 nucleotides read TGTGCCACCAGCACAGGGATTAGTCAGCCCCAGCATTTT. It yields the protein CATSTGISQPQHF.

This sequence joins TRBV12-3 or TRBV12-4 and TRBJ1-2; no clear D gene. Trimming shortened V by 3 bases and J by 7 bases, and 12 bases separated the two germline ends. This CDR3 has 13 residues. The CDR3 spells CASSFWGSPGYTF. For the CDR3, the DNA is TGTGCCAGCAGTTTCTGGGGATCCCCTGGCTACACCTTC.

In its sample, this clonotype was seen many times. The rearrangement links TRBV11-2 to TRBJ2-2; 8 bases line up with TRBD2. CDR1 and CDR2 from the germline V gene are SGHAT and FQNNGV. The length of the CDR3 is 17 residues. Trimming at V came to 5 bases and at J to 5 bases, leaving 13 bases not matched to a gene. The CDR3: CASSPPVGGGRTGELFF. CDR3 bases: TGTGCCAGCAGCCCGCCGGTCGGCGGGGGGAGGACCGGGGAGCTGTTTTTT.